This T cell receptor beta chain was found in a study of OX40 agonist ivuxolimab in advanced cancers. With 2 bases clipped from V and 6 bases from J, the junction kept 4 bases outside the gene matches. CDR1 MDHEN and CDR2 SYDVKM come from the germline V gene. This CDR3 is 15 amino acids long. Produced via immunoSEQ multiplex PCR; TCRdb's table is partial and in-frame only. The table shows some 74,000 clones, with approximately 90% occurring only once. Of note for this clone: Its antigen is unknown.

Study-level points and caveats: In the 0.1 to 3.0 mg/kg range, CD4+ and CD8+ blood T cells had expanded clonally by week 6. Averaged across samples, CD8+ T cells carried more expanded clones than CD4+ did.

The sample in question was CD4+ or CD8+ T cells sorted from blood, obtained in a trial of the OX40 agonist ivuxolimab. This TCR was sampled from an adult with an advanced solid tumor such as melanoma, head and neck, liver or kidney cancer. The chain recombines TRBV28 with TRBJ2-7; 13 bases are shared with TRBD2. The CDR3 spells CASSLTSGGAAEQYF. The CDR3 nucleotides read TGTGCCAGCAGTTTAACTAGCGGGGGGGCAGCCGAGCAGTACTTC. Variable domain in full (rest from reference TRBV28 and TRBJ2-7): DVKVTQSSRYLVKRTGEKVFLECVQDMDHENMFWYRQDPGLGLRLIYFSYDVKMKEKGDIPEGYSVSREKKERFSLILESASTNQTSMYLCASSLTSGGAAEQYFGPGTRLTVT.